The 5 T cell receptor beta chains below come from one sample, sequenced in a study of cytomegalovirus exposure and HLA in healthy donors. PCR involved 60 Vbeta and 13 Jbeta primers. Measured with immunoSEQ multiplex PCR; TCRdb has only the in-frame clones, and not every one. This table holds some 150,000 clones, 55% to 85% found once. Material: PBMCs. These receptors originate from a middle-aged man in good health and CMV-seronegative.

The genes are TRBV19 and TRBJ2-2; 10 bases fit TRBD2. Germline V gene sequence: CDR1 LNHDA, CDR2 SQIVND (reference sequence). The V segment lost 3 bases and the J segment 1 base; nucleotides outside the gene matches: 2. The CDR3 covers 16 residues. CDR3 sequence: CASSILAGENTGELFF. CDR3 bases: TGTGCCAGTAGTATCCTAGCGGGAGAGAACACCGGGGAGCTGTTTTTT.

This clone was picked up one time. The rearrangement uses TRBV10-3 and TRBJ2-3, with 7 bases fitting TRBD1. This CDR3 contains 13 residues. The V segment lost 6 bases and the J segment 0 bases; nucleotides outside the gene matches: 0. In germline, CDR1 is ENHRY, CDR2 SYGVKD. CDR3 bases: TGTGCCATCAGGGGACAGAGCACAGATACGCAGTATTTT. Translating it yields CAIRGQSTDTQYF.

This clone was detected only a few times. This sequence joins TRBV2 and TRBJ1-2; 9 bases map to TRBD1. The CDR3 is 15 amino acids. The germline V gene has CDR1 SNHLY and CDR2 FYNNEI. Germline trimming cut 8 bases from V and 3 bases from J; bases unmatched to any gene: 10. The CDR3 nucleotides read TGTGCCAGCGAATTTGTCGACAGGGGGGACTATGGCTACACCTTC. This gives the protein CASEFVDRGDYGYTF.

The rearrangement joins TRBV7-9 to TRBJ2-7; a possible D gene is TRBD1 (6 bases). V was pared by 5 bases and J by 0 bases, with 8 bases between. This CDR3 region has 13 residues. In germline, CDR1 is SEHNR, CDR2 FQNEAQ (reference sequence). The CDR3 region is CASSRTASYEQYF. The CDR3 DNA reads as TGTGCCAGCAGCAGGACAGCCTCCTACGAGCAGTACTTC.

Of note for this clone: Relative to the germline gene, one junction end is altered; a read error may explain this. The V call is TRBV7-9, the J call TRBJ1-2, with a weak D call TRBD1 (5 bases). CDR1 SEHNR and CDR2 FQNEAQ come from the germline V gene (reference sequence). CDR3 length: 13 amino acids. The CDR3 DNA sequence: TGTGCCAGCAGCCCAGGGCGGGGGTATGGCTACCCCTTC. It yields the protein CASSPGRGYGYPF.